These 17 T cell receptor beta chains originate from one sample sequenced in a study of shared clonotypes between healthy human individuals. Using immunoSEQ multiplex PCR, the repertoire was profiled, and TCRdb retains in-frame clones only, with some absent. This sample carries hundreds of thousands of clones, 95% to 96% of them seen once, and the ten largest clones take 0.11%. CD8 cells regarded as naive lacked CD45RO, were positively chosen for CCR7, and omitted terminally differentiated effector memory CD45RA+ cells. Sequences were obtained from naive CD8+ T cells sorted from blood. These receptor sequences come from a woman in her 30s in good health.

The chain recombines TRBV27 with TRBJ2-1, with no clear D. The CDR3 covers 12 residues. The germline V gene has CDR1 MNHEY and CDR2 SMNVEV (reference sequence). Trimming pared 10 bases from V and 5 bases from J, leaving 12 bases between. In DNA form, the CDR3 reads TGTGCCACCCTGGCTAAGAACAATGAGCAGTTCTTC. It is translated as CATLAKNNEQFF.

V and J are TRBV4-1 and TRBJ2-7; tentatively, D is TRBD2 (6 bases). The CDR3 loop spans 15 amino acids. Germline lookup yields CDR1 MGHRA and CDR2 YSYEKL. V lost 6 bases and J lost 2, with 17 bases in between. As DNA, the CDR3 is TGCGCCAGCAGTTATATCCCGGGACTCACCTACGAGCAGTACTTC. Encoded protein: CASSYIPGLTYEQYF.

V usage is TRBV9 and J usage is TRBJ1-5, with D maybe TRBD1 (5 bases). Trimming cost V 4 bases and J 1 base, with 12 bases left between them. Per the germline V gene, CDR1 is SGDLS and CDR2 is YYNGEE. The CDR3 contains 15 residues. CDR3 DNA: TGTGCCAGCAGCATGACAGCTTCCAGCAATCAGCCCCAGCATTTT. Translating it yields CASSMTASSNQPQHF.

The rearrangement links TRBV5-6 to TRBJ2-7; TRBD2 matches at 8 bases. V was pared by 4 bases and J by 0 bases, with 6 bases of the junction left unmatched. The CDR3 spans 15 residues. Germline V CDR1 and CDR2: SGHDT, YYEEEE. CDR3 DNA: TGTGCCAGCAGCCCACTAGCGGCAAGCTCCTACGAGCAGTACTTC. Translated: CASSPLAASSYEQYF.

The chain has TRBV4-1 and TRBJ2-1; TRBD2 aligns across 10 bases. CDR3 length equals 15 residues. V shed 1 base and J 10 bases; nucleotides not matched to a gene: 7. Germline CDR1 and CDR2: MGHRA and YSYEKL. The CDR3 region has the DNA TGCGCCAGCAGCCAAGTCGCTAGCGGGAGTTGGGAGCAGTTCTTC. Its translation: CASSQVASGSWEQFF.

The genes are TRBV14 and TRBJ1-2; D is unresolved. The CDR3 loop spans 12 amino acids. Germline CDR1 SGHDN, CDR2 FVKESK. V was trimmed by 4 bases and J by 4 bases, leaving 7 bases between them. The CDR3 reads CASSLGPYGYTF. CDR3 nucleotides: TGTGCCAGCAGCCTGGGCCCCTATGGCTACACCTTC. Using reference TRBV14 and TRBJ1-2 for the parts outside the CDR3, the full variable domain is EAGVTQFPSHSVIEKGQTVTLRCDPISGHDNLYWYRRVMGKEIKFLLHFVKESKQDESGMPNNRFLAERTGGTYSTLKVQPAELEDSGVYFCASSLGPYGYTFGSGTRLTVV.

This clone was counted once. The rearrangement uses TRBV6-1 and TRBJ2-5; 11 bases are a match to TRBD1. The V segment lost 4 bases and the J segment 7 bases; nucleotides outside the gene matches: 8. Germline V gene data show CDR1 as MNHNS and CDR2 as SASEGT. The CDR3 sequence is 15 residues long. CDR3 sequence: CASSVGQGAKVTQYF. Written as DNA, the CDR3 is TGTGCCAGCAGTGTTGGACAGGGGGCGAAGGTGACCCAGTACTTC.

The chain has TRBV28 and TRBJ2-7; maybe TRBD2 (6 bases). From germline, CDR1 is MDHEN and CDR2 SYDVKM. V was pared by 2 bases and J by 3 bases, with 8 bases between. The CDR3 is 13 residues long. The CDR3 is CASSLMRGYEQYF. CDR3 coding DNA: TGTGCCAGCAGTTTAATGCGGGGCTACGAGCAGTACTTC.

The chain employs TRBV29-1 and TRBJ1-2, with D hard to call. Germline V gene lookup returns CDR1 SQVTM and CDR2 ANQGSEA. This CDR3 spans 12 amino acids. With 7 bases removed from V and 4 bases from J, the gap between germline ends came to 13 bases. In DNA, the CDR3 is TGCAGCGCCCGACTAGAGGGCTATGGCTACACCTTC. It specifies CSARLEGYGYTF.

Remarks on this clone: Distinct nucleotide sequences in the sample also encode this CDR3. The chain joins TRBV7-9 to TRBJ2-1; D could derive from TRBD1 or TRBD2 (5 bases each). With 1 base removed from V and 7 bases from J, the gap between germline ends came to 11 bases. Germline lookup yields CDR1 SEHNR and CDR2 FQNEAQ (reference sequence). This CDR3 has 14 residues. The CDR3 region is CASSLGGPGNEQFF. Written as DNA, the CDR3 is TGTGCCAGCAGCTTAGGGGGCCCGGGGAATGAGCAGTTCTTC.

This chain connects TRBV19 to TRBJ2-7; TRBD1 agrees at 9 bases. The CDR3 has 14 residues. Per the germline V gene, CDR1 is LNHDA and CDR2 is SQIVND (reference sequence). V shed 6 bases and J 4 bases; nucleotides not matched to a gene: 7. The CDR3 DNA reads TGTGCCAGTAGCCGGGACAGGGATCGGTACGAGCAGTACTTC. This translates into CASSRDRDRYEQYF.

The chain employs TRBV21-1 and TRBJ1-5; the D segment call TRBD1 is taken from the table without a DNA check. TRBV21-1 is assigned pseudogene status. The length of the CDR3 is 15 residues. In nucleotides, the CDR3 is TGTGCCAGCAGCCAGACAGGGATTGGCAATCAGCCCCAGCATTTT. This gives the protein CASSQTGIGNQPQHF.

Here the CDR3 reads CAWSGKGQEGGDTQYF. The CDR3 DNA reads TGTGCCTGGAGTGGGAAGGGACAGGAAGGTGGAGATACGCAGTATTTT. This chain links TRBV30 with TRBJ2-3; the match to TRBD1 covers 8 bases. CDR1 and CDR2 from the germline V gene are GTSNPN and SVGIG (reference sequence). Unmatched junction bases numbered 11, after V lost 1 base and J lost 5 bases. This CDR3 spans 16 amino acids.

This chain links TRBV6-1 with TRBJ2-7, with D maybe TRBD1 (6 bases). V was shortened by 1 base and J by 4 bases, with 11 bases between the two germline ends. The CDR3 runs to 14 residues. Germline CDR1 and CDR2: MNHNS and SASEGT. CDR3 bases: TGTGCCAGCAGTGAAGGGTTAGGACAGTACGAGCAGTACTTC. Its translation is CASSEGLGQYEQYF.

The chain recombines TRBV27 with TRBJ1-5; D perhaps matches TRBD1 (6 bases). Germline V gives CDR1 MNHEY, CDR2 SMNVEV (reference sequence). Trimming took off 4 bases at V and 2 bases at J, with 12 bases between the two ends. The CDR3 has 15 residues. CDR3 DNA: TGTGCCAGCAGTTGGGGGCCTGGAGGCAATCAGCCCCAGCATTTT. The encoded protein is CASSWGPGGNQPQHF.

The V gene is TRBV29-1, the J gene TRBJ2-3; TRBD2 might be the D (6 bases). The germline gives CDR1 SQVTM, CDR2 ANQGSEA. Deletions cut 6 bases from V and 1 base from J, with 17 bases between. This CDR3 is 15 amino acids long. The CDR3 reads CSVLAAGFRTDTQYF. In nucleotides, the CDR3 is TGCAGCGTCCTGGCGGCGGGATTCCGCACAGATACGCAGTATTTT.

The chain combines TRBV11-2 with TRBJ2-5, with 7 bases aligning to TRBD2. Trimming at V came to 4 bases and at J to 1 base, leaving 3 bases not matched to a gene. Germline CDR1 reads SGHAT; CDR2 reads FQNNGV. This CDR3 spans 14 amino acids. CDR3 protein: CASSSWTSQETQYF. CDR3 DNA: TGTGCCAGCAGCTCGTGGACTAGCCAAGAGACCCAGTACTTC.